The 12 T cell receptor beta chains presented below share a single source sample, sequenced in a study of beta chain features in type 1 diabetes. Study outcomes and limitations: Moderately but significantly shorter TCRB CDR3s were found in Type 1 diabetes patients in all four CD4+ subsets.

For these receptors, no antigen is known. The authors reverse transcribed all of the isolated RNA, so sequencing captured expressed TCRB transcripts. Libraries were prepared by immunoSEQ multiplex PCR; TCRdb keeps only in-frame clonotypes and omits some of them. This repertoire shows 250,000 to 350,000 clones, over 11% found once; its top ten account for about 0.015%. Sequences were obtained from naive CD4+ T cells from blood. The receptors were sampled from a man aged 30-40 years with type 1 diabetes.

This clone was seen only a few times. The chain joins TRBV7-2 to TRBJ2-7, with TRBD2 matching over 7 bases. Germline V gene data show CDR1 as SGHTA and CDR2 as FQGNSA. The CDR3 contains 16 residues. After removal of 5 bases from V and 2 bases from J, the junction contained 12 bases not matched to a gene. In DNA form, the CDR3 reads TGTGCCAGCAGCCCCTCCGGGGGAGCGGGAACCTACGAGCAGTACTTC. Translating gives CASSPSGGAGTYEQYF.

This clone was picked up a small number of times. The chain links TRBV28 to TRBJ2-5; 12 bases are shared with TRBD1. The germline V gene encodes CDR1 MDHEN and CDR2 SYDVKM. The V segment lost 5 bases and the J segment 4 bases; nucleotides outside the gene matches: 5. The CDR3 has 15 amino acids. The CDR3 is CASSPGTGGPETQYF. Here the CDR3 DNA reads TGTGCCAGCAGTCCCGGGACAGGGGGCCCAGAGACCCAGTACTTC.

This chain links TRBV7-2 with TRBJ2-7, with D possibly matching TRBD1 (6 bases). This CDR3 is 13 amino acids long. The germline gives CDR1 SGHTA, CDR2 FQGNSA. The ends were cut back, 4 bases at V and 7 bases at J, with 14 bases in the middle. CDR3 in amino acids: CASSSSQGMEQYF. The DNA of the CDR3 is TGTGCCAGCAGCTCGTCACAGGGTATGGAGCAGTACTTC.

V and J are TRBV30 and TRBJ1-1, with no clear D. The CDR3 has 16 residues. V lost 1 base and J 3 bases, leaving 18 bases between the germline ends. Germline CDR1 is GTSNPN and CDR2 is SVGIG (reference sequence). This CDR3 reads CAWSGGSGPWDTEAFF. CDR3 bases: TGTGCCTGGAGTGGAGGGTCGGGTCCTTGGGACACTGAAGCTTTCTTT.

This clone appeared a few times. The J gene is TRBJ1-5, the V gene TRBV30; 7 bases align to TRBD1. Germline V gene lookup returns CDR1 GTSNPN and CDR2 SVGIG (reference sequence). The trim removed 8 bases at V and 9 bases at J, leaving 10 bases unmatched. CDR3 length equals 12 residues. The CDR3 DNA is TGTGCCAGCTCAGGGGGGACGGGGCCCCAGCATTTT. Amino acids: CASSGGTGPQHF.

CDR3 sequence: CASSLQGNLYEQYF. CDR3 DNA: TGTGCCAGCAGTCTACAGGGAAACCTCTACGAGCAGTACTTC. The rearrangement uses TRBV28 and TRBJ2-7, with a tentative D call TRBD1 (6 bases). Germline CDR1 and CDR2: MDHEN and SYDVKM. Trimming left V 5 bases short and J 3 bases short, with 14 bases between. The CDR3 is 14 residues long. Variable domain in full (rest from reference TRBV28 and TRBJ2-7): DVKVTQSSRYLVKRTGEKVFLECVQDMDHENMFWYRQDPGLGLRLIYFSYDVKMKEKGDIPEGYSVSREKKERFSLILESASTNQTSMYLCASSLQGNLYEQYFGPGTRLTVT.

The gene calls are TRBV18 and TRBJ2-3; 7 bases agree with TRBD2. This CDR3 has 14 amino acids. CDR1 and CDR2 from the germline V gene are KGHSH and LQKENI. With 6 bases clipped from V and 2 bases from J, the junction kept 5 bases outside the gene matches. The CDR3 loop reads CASSPSGHTDTQYF. The CDR3 DNA reads as TGTGCCAGCTCCCCTAGCGGCCACACAGATACGCAGTATTTT.

This clone has just a few counts. Additional DNA sequences in this sample encode the identical CDR3. This chain joins TRBV9 and TRBJ2-1, with a possible D match to TRBD2 (6 bases). The CDR3 has 16 residues. Trimming pared 2 bases from V and 1 base from J, leaving 13 bases between. In germline, CDR1 is SGDLS, CDR2 YYNGEE. The CDR3 bases are TGTGCCAGCAGCGTTGGAGGGAGAGGTTCCTACAATGAGCAGTTCTTC. It translates to CASSVGGRGSYNEQFF.

The CDR3 reads CASSYGRDTDTQYF. As DNA, the CDR3 is TGTGCCAGCAGTTACGGCAGGGACACAGATACGCAGTATTTT. The rearrangement links TRBV6-5 to TRBJ2-3; a weak D match, TRBD1 (5 bases). Per germline, CDR1 MNHEY and CDR2 SVGAGI. Between the trimmed V and J ends, which lost 2 bases and 2 bases, there was a span of 8 bases. The CDR3 is 14 residues long.

This clone was observed a handful of times. V is TRBV7-2 and J is TRBJ2-7; a possible D gene is TRBD1 (6 bases). The germline V gene has CDR1 SGHTA and CDR2 FQGNSA. This CDR3 region has 15 residues. The V end was cut by 5 bases, the J end by 3 bases, with 17 bases between. CDR3 protein: CASSPSPGVIYEQYF. CDR3 bases: TGTGCCAGCAGCCCCAGTCCAGGGGTGATCTACGAGCAGTACTTC.

This rearrangement joins TRBV2 to TRBJ1-1; maybe TRBD1 (5 bases). Trimming took off 7 bases at V and 5 bases at J, with 17 bases between the two ends. The CDR3 sequence is 14 residues long. Germline assignment: CDR1 SNHLY and CDR2 FYNNEI. As DNA, the CDR3 is TGTGCCAGCAAGCCCGAGGCAGGGTTGACTGAAGCTTTCTTT. Translation gives CASKPEAGLTEAFF.

This clone appeared a few times. The V gene is TRBV11-3, the J gene TRBJ1-2; 8 bases line up with TRBD1. The CDR3 extends over 16 amino acids. V trimming: 4 bases; J trimming: 8 bases; junction bases outside the gene matches: 15. The V gene's germline CDR1 is SGHNT and CDR2 YENEEA. In DNA form, the CDR3 reads TGTGCCAGCAGCTGCCCGGACAGGGATAAACTTAAAGGCTACACCTTC. Protein product: CASSCPDRDKLKGYTF.